This record covers a single T cell receptor beta chain. These data originate in a study of blood T cell repertoires in COVID-19. Study-wide context: Some COVID-19 samples were acute and others convalescent; all came from the United States, Italy and Spain.

The CDR3 has 15 amino acids. With 3 bases removed from V and 0 bases from J, the gap between germline ends came to 10 bases. CDR1 is KGHDR and CDR2 is SFDVKD in the germline V gene. Generated by immunoSEQ multiplex PCR, the TCRdb table keeps only in-frame clones and is missing some. The sample holds 200,000 to 250,000 clones, 86% seen once. The sequenced sample consisted of peripheral blood. The clonotype comes from a woman aged 55-69 years who had recovered from COVID-19. This chain joins TRBV24-1 and TRBJ2-5; the D gene is possibly TRBD2 (5 bases). DNA of the CDR3: TGTGCCACCAGTGATCAGCGGAGATACCAAGAGACCCAGTACTTC. It yields the protein CATSDQRRYQETQYF.